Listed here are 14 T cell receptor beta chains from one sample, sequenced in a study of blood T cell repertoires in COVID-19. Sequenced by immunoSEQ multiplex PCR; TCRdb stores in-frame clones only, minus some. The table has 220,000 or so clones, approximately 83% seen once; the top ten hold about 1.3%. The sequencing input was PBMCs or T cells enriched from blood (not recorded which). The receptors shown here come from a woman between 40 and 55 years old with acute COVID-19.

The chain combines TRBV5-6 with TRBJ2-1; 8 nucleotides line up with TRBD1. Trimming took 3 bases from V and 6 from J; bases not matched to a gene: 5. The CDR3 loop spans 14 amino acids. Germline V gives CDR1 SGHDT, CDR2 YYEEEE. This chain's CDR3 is CASSSGTGINEQFF. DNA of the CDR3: TGTGCCAGCAGCTCCGGGACAGGTATCAATGAGCAGTTCTTC.

The CDR3 spells CASSPGTSGDSYEQYF. The DNA of the CDR3 is TGTGCCAGCAGCCCCGGGACTAGCGGGGACTCCTACGAGCAGTACTTC. J is TRBJ2-7 and V is TRBV3-1 (or the pseudogene TRBV3-2); TRBD2 aligns across 13 bases. The CDR3 covers 16 residues. The V and J ends lost 4 bases and 0 bases, in that order; junction bases with no gene match: 3. Germline CDR1 reads LGHDT; CDR2 reads YNNKEL (reference sequence).

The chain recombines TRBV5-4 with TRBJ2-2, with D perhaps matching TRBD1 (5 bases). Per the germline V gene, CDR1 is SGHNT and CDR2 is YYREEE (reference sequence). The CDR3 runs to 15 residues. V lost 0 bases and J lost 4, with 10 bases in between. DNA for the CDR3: TGTGCCAGCAGCTTGGCAGGGCGAAGCACCGGGGAGCTGTTTTTT. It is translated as CASSLAGRSTGELFF.

The CDR3 nucleotides read TGCGCCAGCAGCTTGGTTCAGTGGCAAAGCTCCTACGAGCAGTACTTC. Its protein is CASSLVQWQSSYEQYF. The J gene is TRBJ2-7, the V gene TRBV5-1; D remains ambiguous. Trimming took off 0 bases at V and 0 bases at J, with 13 bases between the two ends. The germline V gene encodes CDR1 SGHRS and CDR2 YFSETQ. This CDR3 is built from 16 residues.

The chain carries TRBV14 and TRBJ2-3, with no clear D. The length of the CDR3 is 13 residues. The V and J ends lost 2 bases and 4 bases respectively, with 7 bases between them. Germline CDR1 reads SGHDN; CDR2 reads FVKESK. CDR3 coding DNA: TGTGCCAGCAGCCAAAGCAACGCAGATACGCAGTATTTT. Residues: CASSQSNADTQYF.

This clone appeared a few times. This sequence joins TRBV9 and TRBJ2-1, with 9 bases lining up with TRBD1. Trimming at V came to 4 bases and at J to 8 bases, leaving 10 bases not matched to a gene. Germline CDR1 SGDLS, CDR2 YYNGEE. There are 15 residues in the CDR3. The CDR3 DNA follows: TGTGCCAGCAGCACCCGACAGGGGGGAGGTTATGAGCAGTTCTTC. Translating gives CASSTRQGGGYEQFF.

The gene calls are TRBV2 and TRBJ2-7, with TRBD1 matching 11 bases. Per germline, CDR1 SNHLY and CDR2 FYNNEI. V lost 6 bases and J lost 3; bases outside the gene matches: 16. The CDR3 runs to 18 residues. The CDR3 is CASSKGGISGTGGYEQYF. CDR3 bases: TGTGCCAGCAGCAAAGGAGGGATTTCCGGGACAGGGGGCTACGAGCAGTACTTC.

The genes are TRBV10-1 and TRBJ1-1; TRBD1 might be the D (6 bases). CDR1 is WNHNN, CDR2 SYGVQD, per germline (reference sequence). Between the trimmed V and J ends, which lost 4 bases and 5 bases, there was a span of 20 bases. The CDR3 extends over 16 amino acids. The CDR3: CASSVGVGGARTEAFF. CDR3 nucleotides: TGCGCCAGCAGTGTCGGAGTCGGGGGGGCACGGACTGAAGCTTTCTTT.

This chain's CDR3 is CASCPTGGEKETQYF. The CDR3 DNA sequence: TGTGCCAGCTGCCCCACCGGGGGGGAGAAAGAGACCCAGTACTTC. The V gene is TRBV18, the J gene TRBJ2-5; TRBD2 aligns across 8 bases. Germline V lookup: CDR1 KGHSH, CDR2 LQKENI. CDR3 length: 15 residues. J gave up 3 bases and V 7 bases, and 10 bases lay outside the gene matches.

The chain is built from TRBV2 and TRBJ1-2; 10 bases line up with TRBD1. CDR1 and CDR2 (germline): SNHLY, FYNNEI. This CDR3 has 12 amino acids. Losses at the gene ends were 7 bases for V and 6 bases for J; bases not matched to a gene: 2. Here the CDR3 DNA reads TGTGCCAGCACGGGACAGGGGAATGGCTACACCTTC. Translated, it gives CASTGQGNGYTF.

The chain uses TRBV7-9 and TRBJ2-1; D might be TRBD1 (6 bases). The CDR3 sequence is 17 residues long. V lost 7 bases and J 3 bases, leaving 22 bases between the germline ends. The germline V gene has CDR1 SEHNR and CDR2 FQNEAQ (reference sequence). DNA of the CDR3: TGTGCCAGCACTAGGGGACATCCTAGGGCCCTCTACAATGAGCAGTTCTTC. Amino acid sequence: CASTRGHPRALYNEQFF.

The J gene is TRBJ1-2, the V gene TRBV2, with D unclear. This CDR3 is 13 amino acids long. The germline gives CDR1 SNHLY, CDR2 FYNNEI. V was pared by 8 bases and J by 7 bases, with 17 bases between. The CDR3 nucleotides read TGTGCCAGCCTTTCTAGACTCGCCTCTGGCTACACCTTC. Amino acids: CASLSRLASGYTF. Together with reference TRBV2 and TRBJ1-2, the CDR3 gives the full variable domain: EPEVTQTPSHQVTQMGQEVILRCVPISNHLYFYWYRQILGQKVEFLVSFYNNEISEKSEIFDDQFSVERPDGSNFTLKIRSTKLEDSAMYFCASLSRLASGYTFGSGTRLTVV.

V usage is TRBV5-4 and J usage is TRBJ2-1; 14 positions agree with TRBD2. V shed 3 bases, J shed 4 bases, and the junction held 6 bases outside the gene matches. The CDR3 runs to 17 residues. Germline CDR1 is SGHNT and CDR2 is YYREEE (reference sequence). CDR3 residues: CASSWGTSGGNYNEQFF. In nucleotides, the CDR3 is TGTGCCAGCAGCTGGGGGACTAGCGGGGGCAATTACAATGAGCAGTTCTTC.

In DNA form, the CDR3 reads TGTGCCAGCAGCGTCCGGACAGCCTACGAGCAGTACTTC. As protein: CASSVRTAYEQYF. The chain links TRBV7-2 to TRBJ2-7, with a possible D match to TRBD1 (6 bases). Germline V lookup: CDR1 SGHTA, CDR2 FQGNSA. V was cut by 5 bases and J by 2 bases, with 10 bases left in between. This CDR3 is 13 amino acids long.